These 27 T cell receptor beta chains were all obtained from the same sample, sequenced in a study of Ad26.COV2.S vaccination and SARS-CoV-2 variants (dated by TCRdb to the early 2020s). What the treatment or condition label conveys for this sample: around 19 received Ad26.COV2.S at low or high dose, single or two shots; 5 received placebo; per-sample allocation not given. For vaccine and placebo recipients, the sequenced repertoires came from samples collected on day 63 after the first injection. The library was obtained by the immunoSEQ multiplex PCR assay. The immuneACCESS repertoire file appears here via TCRdb, limited to in-frame rearrangements. These files lack a portion of the clones; in checked studies, under half of the deficit traces to unresolved V genes, and the cause of the others is not known. The sample profile shows 380,000 or so clones; around 88% of them were found once. Of the sample, approximately 5% falls within the top ten clones.

Source: peripheral blood, taken in a trial of Ad26.COV2.S vaccine versus placebo. The receptors were gathered from a person aged 18-60 years who received the Ad26.COV2.S COVID-19 vaccine or a placebo.

This chain links TRBV5-1 with TRBJ2-1; 9 bases agree with TRBD1. This CDR3 has 15 amino acids. Germline V gives CDR1 SGHRS, CDR2 YFSETQ. The trim removed 4 bases at V and 6 bases at J, leaving 8 bases unmatched. The CDR3 is CASSLRDREVNEQFF. DNA for the CDR3: TGCGCCAGCAGCCTCCGGGACAGGGAGGTCAATGAGCAGTTCTTC.

The V and J genes are TRBV5-1 and TRBJ2-4; TRBD2 matches at 7 bases. V gave up 0 bases and J gave up 8 bases; unmatched junction bases: 8. CDR3 length: 15 residues. Germline CDR1 SGHRS, CDR2 YFSETQ. CDR3 protein: CASSLEGRELDIQYF. DNA of the CDR3: TGCGCCAGCAGCTTGGAGGGGCGGGAGTTAGACATTCAGTACTTC.

The chain couples TRBV9 to TRBJ1-5, with D possibly being TRBD1 (5 bases). Looked up from germline, CDR1 is SGDLS and CDR2 is YYNGEE. V was trimmed by 4 bases and J by 3 bases, leaving 8 bases between them. The CDR3 runs to 13 residues. The CDR3 spells CASSKTVNQPQHF. CDR3 DNA sequence: TGTGCCAGCAGCAAGACAGTCAATCAGCCCCAGCATTTT.

This rearrangement joins TRBV9 to TRBJ1-1; D call uncertain. V was pared by 0 bases and J by 1 base, with 7 bases between. The CDR3 contains 14 residues. The germline gives CDR1 SGDLS, CDR2 YYNGEE. The DNA for the CDR3 is TGTGCCAGCAGCGTAGGCGACAAGAACACTGAAGCTTTCTTT. Translated: CASSVGDKNTEAFF.

The chain recombines TRBV9 with TRBJ1-3; TRBD1 is a possible D gene (6 bases). From germline, CDR1 is SGDLS and CDR2 YYNGEE. Trimming cost V 4 bases and J 7 bases, with 33 bases left between them. The CDR3 is 20 residues long. The CDR3 loop is CASSPSVGRTGYDVRNTIYF. CDR3 DNA: TGTGCCAGCAGCCCCTCGGTCGGGCGAACAGGGTATGACGTTCGCAACACCATATATTTT.

This clone was seen more than once but under ten times. This sequence joins TRBV7-2 and TRBJ1-2; D possibly corresponds to TRBD1 (5 bases). The CDR3 is 13 residues long. V lost 3 bases and J 6 bases, leaving 11 bases between the germline ends. In germline, CDR1 is SGHTA, CDR2 FQGNSA. CDR3 protein: CASSLGDGDGYTF. The CDR3 DNA reads as TGTGCCAGCAGCTTGGGGGACGGCGATGGCTACACCTTC.

V and J are TRBV5-4 and TRBJ2-2; no clear D. V lost 2 bases and J lost 4, with 9 bases in between. The CDR3 is made up of 14 amino acids. CDR1 and CDR2 from the germline V gene are SGHNT and YYREEE (reference sequence). The DNA for the CDR3 is TGTGCCAGCAGCTTCGACGCCGCCACCGGGGAGCTGTTTTTT. This gives the protein CASSFDAATGELFF.

The V and J genes are TRBV23-1 and TRBJ2-5; 10 bases line up with TRBD2. TRBV23-1 is an ORF, with its function uncertain. The CDR3 spans 16 residues. After removal of 2 bases from V and 4 bases from J, the junction contained 7 bases not matched to a gene. CDR3 residues: CASSQTSGDYVETQYF. CDR3 nucleotides: TGCGCCAGCAGTCAAACTAGCGGGGATTATGTAGAGACCCAGTACTTC.

The V call is TRBV9, the J call TRBJ2-3, with 9 bases that match TRBD2. The CDR3 covers 17 residues. CDR1 and CDR2 (germline): SGDLS, YYNGEE. V lost 0 bases to trimming and J lost 2 bases; unmatched junction nucleotides: 7. The chain's CDR3 is CASSVDGSGSHTDTQYF. The CDR3 DNA is TGTGCCAGCAGCGTAGATGGTAGCGGGAGCCACACAGATACGCAGTATTTT.

This clone was seen repeatedly, ten times or more. The chain recombines TRBV2 with TRBJ1-1; 9 bases are shared with TRBD1. The trim removed 9 bases at V and 1 base at J, leaving 9 bases unmatched. The CDR3 runs 15 residues. Germline-derived CDR1 and CDR2 are SNHLY and FYNNEI. CDR3 region: CARIQGAMGNTEAFF. Written as DNA, the CDR3 is TGTGCCAGGATACAGGGGGCGATGGGGAACACTGAAGCTTTCTTT.

J is TRBJ2-3 and V is TRBV5-4; D gene uncertain. Trimming removed 2 bases at V and 6 bases at J, with 10 bases between. Looked up from germline, CDR1 is SGHNT and CDR2 is YYREEE (reference sequence). The CDR3 runs 13 residues. The CDR3 nucleotides are TGTGCCAGCAGCTTACTGTACGGGGATACGCAGTATTTT. This encodes CASSLLYGDTQYF.

The chain uses TRBV15 and TRBJ1-5, with a possible D match to TRBD1 (5 bases). Germline V gene lookup returns CDR1 LNHNV and CDR2 YYDKDF (reference sequence). The CDR3 loop spans 15 amino acids. V lost 1 base and J lost 4, with 11 bases in between. The CDR3 DNA follows: TGTGCCACCAGCAGAGCCGGGACCAGTAATCAGCCCCAGCATTTT. It is translated as CATSRAGTSNQPQHF.

This rearrangement joins TRBV28 to TRBJ1-1; D is undetermined. Trimming cost V 3 bases and J 4 bases, with 12 bases left between them. The CDR3 totals 14 residues. Germline V CDR1 and CDR2: MDHEN, SYDVKM. Here the CDR3 DNA reads TGTGCCAGCAGTTTGGAACTACGGGGCACTGAAGCTTTCTTT. Translation gives CASSLELRGTEAFF.

The chain uses TRBV7-8 and TRBJ1-1; TRBD1 matches at 8 bases. The CDR3 is 16 residues long. V lost 6 bases to trimming and J lost 2 bases; unmatched junction nucleotides: 11. Germline-derived CDR1 and CDR2 are SGHVS and FQNEAQ. CDR3 residues: CASRQNSGGPNTEAFF. CDR3 sequence (DNA): TGTGCCAGCAGACAAAATTCAGGGGGCCCAAACACTGAAGCTTTCTTT.

The rearrangement joins TRBV4-3 to TRBJ2-1, with 11 positions matching TRBD1. Germline values: CDR1 LGHNA, CDR2 YSLEER. The trim removed 1 base at V and 8 bases at J, leaving 10 bases unmatched. CDR3 length: 17 residues. The DNA for the CDR3 is TGCGCCAGCAGCCAAGTTTTGGCGGACAGGGGGCACGATGAGCAGTTCTTC. Protein: CASSQVLADRGHDEQFF.

The chain couples TRBV5-1 to TRBJ1-3; D unclear. The CDR3 is made up of 16 amino acids. Germline V gives CDR1 SGHRS, CDR2 YFSETQ. Trimming pared 0 bases from V and 0 bases from J, leaving 10 bases between. This chain's CDR3 is CASSLDAGSSGNTIYF. The CDR3 DNA is TGCGCCAGCAGCTTGGACGCGGGGAGCTCTGGAAACACCATATATTTT.

This clone is a singleton in its sample. Other DNA sequences in this specimen translate into the identical CDR3. V usage is TRBV11-3 and J usage is TRBJ2-1; D is undetermined. CDR3 length: 15 amino acids. Germline lookup yields CDR1 SGHNT and CDR2 YENEEA. V was pared by 1 base and J by 2 bases, with 9 bases between. The CDR3 loop reads CASSLGGGTYNEQFF. The CDR3 DNA is TGTGCCAGCAGCTTAGGCGGCGGAACCTACAATGAGCAGTTCTTC.

The chain's CDR3 is CATSRGGRDTDTQYF. DNA of the CDR3: TGTGCCACCAGCAGAGGAGGGCGGGACACAGATACGCAGTATTTT. This sequence joins TRBV15 and TRBJ2-3; tentative D call: TRBD2 (6 bases). The germline gives CDR1 LNHNV, CDR2 YYDKDF (reference sequence). V was clipped by 1 base and J by 2 bases, with 10 bases between them. This CDR3 spans 15 amino acids. Together with reference TRBV15 and TRBJ2-3, the CDR3 gives the full variable domain: DAMVIQNPRYQVTQFGKPVTLSCSQTLNHNVMYWYQQKSSQAPKLLFHYYDKDFNNEADTPDNFQSRRPNTSFCFLDIRSPGLGDTAMYLCATSRGGRDTDTQYFGPGTRLTVL.

The chain uses TRBV6-6 and TRBJ2-2; maybe TRBD2 (5 bases). There are 14 residues in the CDR3. The germline V gene encodes CDR1 MNHNY and CDR2 SVGAGI (reference sequence). Trimming stripped 2 bases from V and 6 bases from J, with 10 bases between. In nucleotides, the CDR3 is TGTGCCAGCAGTTACCAACTAGGCGCCGGGGAGCTGTTTTTT. It yields the protein CASSYQLGAGELFF.

This sequence joins TRBV28 and TRBJ1-1; no clear D. The V gene's germline CDR1 is MDHEN and CDR2 SYDVKM. The length of the CDR3 is 11 residues. V gave up 2 bases and J gave up 6 bases, with 4 bases separating them. The CDR3 here is CASSLGAEAFF. DNA for the CDR3: TGTGCCAGCAGTTTAGGTGCTGAAGCTTTCTTT.

CDR3 protein: CASSQEDREETQYF. The CDR3 region has the DNA TGTGCCAGCAGCCAAGAGGACAGGGAAGAGACCCAGTACTTC. V gene TRBV16 combines with J gene TRBJ2-5; 8 bases are shared with TRBD1. The CDR3 has 14 amino acids. Germline lookup yields CDR1 KGHSY and CDR2 FQNENV. J lost 3 bases, V lost 2 bases, and 2 bases had no gene match.

The gene calls are TRBV7-8 and TRBJ2-2; TRBD1 matches at 8 bases. Trimming cost V 5 bases and J 5 bases; bases outside gene matches: 7. The germline gives CDR1 SGHVS, CDR2 FQNEAQ. CDR3 length equals 15 residues. The CDR3 reads CASSPDRGGTGELFF. The CDR3 DNA reads as TGTGCCAGCAGCCCAGACAGGGGCGGAACCGGGGAGCTGTTTTTT.

The chain has TRBV7-8 and TRBJ1-5, with D unresolved. Germline CDR1 and CDR2: SGHVS and FQNEAQ. The length of the CDR3 is 15 residues. The V and J ends lost 5 bases and 6 bases respectively, with 17 bases between them. CDR3 bases: TGTGCCAGCAGCCCTATTGCGGGGAGCTCTCAGCCCCAGCATTTT. Protein sequence: CASSPIAGSSQPQHF.

J is TRBJ1-6 and V is TRBV27, with D possibly TRBD1 on 5 matching bases. Trimming cost V 5 bases and J 9 bases, with 17 bases left between them. The CDR3 loop spans 15 amino acids. Germline CDR1 MNHEY, CDR2 SMNVEV (reference sequence). As DNA, the CDR3 is TGTGCCAGCAGTCCCGGCAGGGAGCCTGGTTCACCCCTCCACTTT. Amino acids: CASSPGREPGSPLHF.

V and J are TRBV4-2 and TRBJ2-1; 9 bases line up with TRBD1. The CDR3 is 16 residues long. The germline CDR1 and CDR2 sequences are LGHNA and YNFKEQ. V lost 6 bases and J lost 3; bases outside the gene matches: 9. As DNA, the CDR3 is TGTGCCAGCAGTCCTTTGGTGGGACAGGGCTACAATGAGCAGTTCTTC. This encodes CASSPLVGQGYNEQFF.

The rearrangement links TRBV18 to TRBJ1-3, with D perhaps TRBD1 (6 bases). The CDR3 consists of 17 residues. Germline V gene lookup returns CDR1 KGHSH and CDR2 LQKENI. V was trimmed by 2 bases and J by 1 base, leaving 15 bases between them. In DNA form, the CDR3 reads TGTGCCAGCTCACCAGAAACAGGGATCCAGTCTGGAAACACCATATATTTT. Protein product: CASSPETGIQSGNTIYF.

The chain has TRBV10-2 and TRBJ1-1; TRBD1 is a possible D gene (5 bases). In germline, CDR1 is WSHSY, CDR2 SAAADI. The CDR3 consists of 13 residues. V was trimmed by 4 bases and J by 3 bases, leaving 9 bases between them. Written as DNA, the CDR3 is TGCGCCAGCAGTGCGCCAGGGTACACTGAAGCTTTCTTT. Residues: CASSAPGYTEAFF.